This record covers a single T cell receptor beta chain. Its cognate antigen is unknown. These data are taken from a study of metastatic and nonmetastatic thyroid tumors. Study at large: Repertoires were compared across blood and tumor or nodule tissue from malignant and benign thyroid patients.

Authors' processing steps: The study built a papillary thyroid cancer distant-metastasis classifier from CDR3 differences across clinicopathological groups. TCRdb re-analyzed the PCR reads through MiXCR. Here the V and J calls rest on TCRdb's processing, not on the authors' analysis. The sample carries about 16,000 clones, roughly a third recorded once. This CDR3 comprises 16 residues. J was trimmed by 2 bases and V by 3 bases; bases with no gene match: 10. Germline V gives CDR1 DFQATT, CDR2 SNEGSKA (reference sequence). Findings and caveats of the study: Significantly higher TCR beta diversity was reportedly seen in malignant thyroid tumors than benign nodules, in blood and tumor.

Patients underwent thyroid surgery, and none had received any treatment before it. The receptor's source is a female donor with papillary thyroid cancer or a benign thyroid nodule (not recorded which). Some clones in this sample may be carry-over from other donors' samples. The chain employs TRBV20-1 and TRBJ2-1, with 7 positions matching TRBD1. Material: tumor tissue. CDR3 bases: TGCAGTGCTAGTCCTCCCCGGACAGGACCCTACAATGAGCAGTTCTTC. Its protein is CSASPPRTGPYNEQFF.